This record looks at one T cell receptor beta chain sequence and its context. Clones were read by immunoSEQ multiplex PCR, and TCRdb kept only the in-frame ones, dropping some. Here the sample spans fewer than 85,000 clones, around 90% being singletons. This sample stems from a study of OX40 agonist ivuxolimab in advanced cancers. Study-level information: It was ivuxolimab, an agonistic anti-OX40 (CD134) antibody, that patients were treated with.

J gave up 1 base and V 3 bases, and 2 bases lay outside the gene matches. The length of the CDR3 is 14 residues. Germline CDR1 ENHRY, CDR2 SYGVKD. The V call is TRBV10-3, the J call TRBJ1-1; 7 bases align to TRBD1. The receptor was derived from an adult with an advanced solid tumor such as melanoma, head and neck, liver or kidney cancer. The source was CD4+ or CD8+ T cells sorted from blood, collected in a trial of the OX40 agonist ivuxolimab. The chain's CDR3 is CAISDRQGNTEAFF. Written as DNA, the CDR3 is TGTGCCATCAGTGACCGACAGGGGAACACTGAAGCTTTCTTT.